The 5 T cell receptor beta chains below all came from one sample that was sequenced in a study of vaccination and CD4 T cells after COVID-19. The Oncomine TCR Beta short-read assay was applied to DNA of cultured CD4+ T cells. In TCRdb, the PCR reads were re-called with MiXCR into one record per CDR3 protein. The profile shows 15,000 or so distinct CDR3 sequences, 53% of them singletons. Treatment here: roughly 11-day PBMC culture with coronavirus spike peptide pools or control peptides (ViraFEST assay). Their antigen targets remain unknown. Sequenced material: CD4+ T cells from blood, cultured in vitro. Source of these receptors: a human donor who had recovered from COVID-19.

The genes are TRBV10-3 and TRBJ2-5, with 8 bases that match TRBD1. CDR1 and CDR2 (germline): ENHRY, SYGVKD. CDR3 length: 15 amino acids. The V and J ends lost 6 bases and 1 base, in that order; junction bases with no gene match: 7. The CDR3 coding sequence is TGTGCCATCAGCCCGAGACAGGGGCCCCAAGAGACCCAGTACTTC. As protein: CAISPRQGPQETQYF.

The V call is TRBV2, the J call TRBJ1-5; D not resolved. The CDR3 is 13 amino acids. V dropped 3 bases and J dropped 6 bases, with 9 bases sitting between them. CDR1 is SNHLY, CDR2 FYNNEI, per germline. CDR3 sequence (DNA): TGTGCCAGCAGTGAGGGGAATGGTCAGCCCCAGCATTTT. Amino acids: CASSEGNGQPQHF.

This chain links TRBV2 with TRBJ2-7, with 9 positions matching TRBD2. Trimming took 3 bases from V and 3 from J; bases not matched to a gene: 6. The CDR3 extends over 15 amino acids. Germline-derived CDR1 and CDR2 are SNHLY and FYNNEI. Here the CDR3 DNA reads TGTGCCAGCAGTGACCATGGGACTAGCCGCTACGAGCAGTACTTC. It translates to CASSDHGTSRYEQYF.

This chain uses TRBV20-1 with TRBJ1-6; the D gene is possibly TRBD1 (6 bases). CDR3 length equals 15 residues. Germline V gives CDR1 DFQATT, CDR2 SNEGSKA (reference sequence). Trimming took 0 bases from V and 11 from J, leaving 17 bases between them. Written as DNA, the CDR3 is TGCAGTGCTAGAGATCCACAGGGCCCCTCTGCACCCCTCCACTTT. It yields the protein CSARDPQGPSAPLHF.

The chain uses TRBV6-2 or TRBV6-3 and TRBJ2-3; a possible D gene is TRBD2 (5 bases). The CDR3 totals 15 residues. Germline V gene data show CDR1 as MNHEY and CDR2 as SVGEGT. V was shortened by 6 bases and J by 0 bases, with 13 bases between the two germline ends. The CDR3 sequence is CASSRGRESTDTQYF. The CDR3 nucleotides read TGTGCCAGCAGCCGCGGACGGGAAAGCACAGATACGCAGTATTTT.